The next 20 T cell receptor beta chains were all read from a single sample in a study of T cells in Graves' hyperthyroidism and ophthalmopathy. TCR beta CDR3 regions were amplified from RNA. A set of HTBI primers served as the primers for a first-round RT-PCR of the TCR CDR3. TCRdb fed the multiplex PCR reads into MiXCR, producing one record per CDR3 protein. The table records 650,000 to 750,000 distinct CDR3 sequences, roughly 15% of them present only once. Sequencing was done on a sample of blood. All receptors come from a young woman with Graves' hyperthyroidism.

There are many counts of this clonotype. The J gene is TRBJ2-7, the V gene TRBV6-1; 7 bases line up with TRBD1. The V segment lost 5 bases and the J segment 4 bases; nucleotides outside the gene matches: 14. The CDR3 contains 16 residues. Looked up from germline, CDR1 is MNHNS and CDR2 is SASEGT. CDR3 sequence reads: CASSSLETGSRYEQYF. The CDR3 region has the DNA TGTGCCAGCAGTTCCCTAGAGACAGGGAGTAGATACGAGCAGTACTTC.

This clonotype appeared many times. The genes are TRBV3-1 and TRBJ2-3; 8 bases map to TRBD1. V lost 0 bases, J lost 1 base, and 6 bases stayed unmatched. The CDR3 consists of 17 residues. Germline CDR1 is LGHDT and CDR2 is YNNKEL (reference sequence). The CDR3 coding sequence is TGTGCCAGCAGCCAAGATTGGACAGGGTTCGGCACAGATACGCAGTATTTT. Its protein is CASSQDWTGFGTDTQYF.

The chain is built from TRBV6-5 and TRBJ2-7, with TRBD2 matching 7 bases. The CDR3 is made up of 15 amino acids. Germline V lookup: CDR1 MNHEY, CDR2 SVGAGI. V lost 2 bases, J lost 0 bases, and 4 bases stayed unmatched. In DNA form, the CDR3 reads TGTGCCAGCAGTTACAGCGGGACGAGCTCCTACGAGCAGTACTTC. This codes for CASSYSGTSSYEQYF.

The chain couples TRBV10-3 to TRBJ2-5; D unresolved. Germline-derived CDR1 and CDR2 are ENHRY and SYGVKD. V was shortened by 3 bases and J by 5 bases, with 7 bases between the two germline ends. The CDR3 runs to 12 residues. CDR3 in amino acids: CAISDRRETQYF. The CDR3, as DNA: TGTGCCATCAGTGACAGGCGGGAGACCCAGTACTTC.

This clonotype came up many times. The J gene is TRBJ1-1, the V gene TRBV27; the D gene is possibly TRBD1 (5 bases). This CDR3 is 15 amino acids long. V gave up 5 bases and J gave up 1 base, with 14 bases separating them. Germline V gene sequence: CDR1 MNHEY, CDR2 SMNVEV (reference sequence). As DNA, the CDR3 is TGTGCCAGCAGTCCACCGGGGCAGAGGAACACTGAAGCTTTCTTT. This encodes CASSPPGQRNTEAFF.

As regards this clonotype: This may come from a read error, since a much larger clone is one base off. The gene calls are TRBV28 and TRBJ2-1, with 8 bases lining up with TRBD2. The DNA end lines up better with TRBJ2-7; the J call may be wrong. CDR1 and CDR2 (germline): MDHEN, SYDVKM. The CDR3 sequence is 15 residues long. CDR3 in DNA: TGTGCCAGCAGAAGGGGACTAGACTCCTACAATGAGCAGTACTTC. This encodes CASRRGLDSYNEQYF.

This clonotype has more than one count but fewer than ten. The chain employs TRBV15 and TRBJ1-5, with D perhaps TRBD1 (5 bases). CDR3 length equals 15 residues. The V end was cut by 3 bases, the J end by 2 bases, with 11 bases between. Germline lookup yields CDR1 LNHNV and CDR2 YYDKDF (reference sequence). CDR3 residues: CATSRDSGGNQPQHF. The CDR3 DNA reads as TGTGCCACCAGCAGGGACTCGGGGGGCAATCAGCCCCAGCATTTT.

This clonotype was counted ten times or more. The rearrangement links TRBV30 to TRBJ2-7, with TRBD1 identical over 7 bases. The ends lost 4 bases at V and 1 base at J; junction bases unmatched: 4. Germline V gene data show CDR1 as GTSNPN and CDR2 as SVGIG (reference sequence). The CDR3 spans 13 residues. The CDR3, as DNA: TGTGCCTGGAACAGGGGTGGGTCCTACGAGCAGTACTTC. Its protein product is CAWNRGGSYEQYF.

The CDR3 bases are TGTGCCAGTAGGCGGCAGGGGGGGTCCTACAATGAGCAGTTCTTC. Translation gives CASRRQGGSYNEQFF. The rearrangement links TRBV19 to TRBJ2-1; tentatively, D is TRBD1 or TRBD2 (7 bases each). The CDR3 has 15 residues. The ends were cut back, 6 bases at V and 1 base at J, with 13 bases in the middle. Germline V CDR1 and CDR2: LNHDA, SQIVND (reference sequence).

The sample holds many counts of this clonotype. The chain combines TRBV3-1 with TRBJ2-7; weak D call: TRBD2 (5 bases). V lost 1 base to trimming and J lost 0 bases, with 13 bases between them. The CDR3 length is 16 residues. The germline gives CDR1 LGHDT, CDR2 YNNKEL (reference sequence). The CDR3 DNA reads TGTGCCAGCAGCCAAGTCGCCGGACTTGCCTCCTACGAGCAGTACTTC. Amino acid sequence: CASSQVAGLASYEQYF.

CDR3: CASSTRGSSSYEQYF. DNA of the CDR3: TGTGCCAGCAGCACAAGGGGGAGTTCGTCCTACGAGCAGTACTTC. The J gene is TRBJ2-7, the V gene TRBV7-9; D is possibly TRBD1 (6 bases). V shed 5 bases and J shed 1 base, with 15 bases lying between them. In germline, CDR1 is SEHNR, CDR2 FQNEAQ (reference sequence). The CDR3 length is 15 residues. Combining the CDR3 with reference TRBV7-9 and TRBJ2-7 gives the whole variable domain DTGVSQNPRHKITKRGQNVTFRCDPISEHNRLYWYRQTLGQGPEFLTYFQNEAQLEKSRLLSDRFSAERPKGSFSTLEIQRTEQGDSAMYLCASSTRGSSSYEQYFGPGTRLTVT.

The V gene is TRBV7-2, the J gene TRBJ2-2; 10 nucleotides agree with TRBD2. The CDR3 extends over 19 amino acids. Germline loops: CDR1 SGHTA, CDR2 FQGNSA. V was pared by 4 bases and J by 4 bases, with 15 bases of the junction left unmatched. The DNA of the CDR3 is TGTGCCAGCAGCTCACCCAGGGTGGCTAGCGGGAGTCGCACCGGGGAGCTGTTTTTT. Translated: CASSSPRVASGSRTGELFF.

The genes are TRBV15 and TRBJ2-1; 15 bases agree with TRBD2. The trim removed 0 bases at V and 7 bases at J, leaving 7 bases unmatched. CDR3 length equals 18 residues. The germline V gene encodes CDR1 LNHNV and CDR2 YYDKDF (reference sequence). CDR3 nucleotide sequence: TGTGCCACCAGCAGAGATAGGGGACTAGCGGGAGGAGGTAATGAGCAGTTCTTC. As protein: CATSRDRGLAGGGNEQFF.

V usage is TRBV18 and J usage is TRBJ2-7; D perhaps matches TRBD2 (6 bases). Germline V gene data show CDR1 as KGHSH and CDR2 as LQKENI. The CDR3 length is 13 residues. The V and J ends lost 7 bases and 2 bases respectively, with 12 bases between them. CDR3 bases: TGTGCCAGCTGCTCTAGCGATACCTACGAGCAGTACTTC. It yields the protein CASCSSDTYEQYF.

This clonotype was counted at least ten times. The chain uses TRBV12-3 or TRBV12-4 and TRBJ2-1; 11 bases fit TRBD1. The CDR3 has 16 residues. V trimming: 4 bases; J trimming: 7 bases; junction bases outside the gene matches: 9. The CDR3 DNA follows: TGTGCCAGCAGTTCCCACCGGGACAGGGGGTGGAATGAGCAGTTCTTC. Translated: CASSSHRDRGWNEQFF.

The rearrangement uses TRBV5-6 and TRBJ1-6; TRBD1 matches 9 bases. Unmatched junction bases numbered 7, after V lost 3 bases and J lost 6 bases. There are 16 residues in the CDR3. Germline lookup yields CDR1 SGHDT and CDR2 YYEEEE. The CDR3 protein is CASSSLHRGRNSPLHF. CDR3 sequence (DNA): TGTGCCAGCAGCTCTCTTCACAGGGGGCGTAATTCACCCCTCCACTTT.

This clonotype was recorded a few times. This sequence joins TRBV20-1 and TRBJ2-3; the match to TRBD2 covers 9 bases. Germline V gene sequence: CDR1 DFQATT, CDR2 SNEGSKA (reference sequence). The junction had 13 bases not matched to a gene; V was cut back by 5 bases and J by 4 bases. This CDR3 has 16 amino acids. CDR3 sequence reads: CSAYLGTSLLPDTQYF. DNA of the CDR3: TGCAGTGCTTACCTAGGGACTAGCCTTCTCCCAGATACGCAGTATTTT.

This clonotype was counted between two and nine times. The chain is built from TRBV7-9 and TRBJ1-1, with D possibly being TRBD1 (5 bases). V was clipped by 2 bases and J by 7 bases, with 23 bases between them. Germline CDR1 and CDR2: SEHNR and FQNEAQ (reference sequence). The CDR3 length is 17 residues. CDR3 region: CASSLSPPRILDSEAFF. CDR3 bases: TGTGCCAGCAGCTTATCGCCCCCCCGGATTCTTGACAGTGAAGCTTTCTTT.

This rearrangement joins TRBV7-2 to TRBJ2-7; 14 bases match TRBD2. The CDR3 extends over 15 amino acids. Germline V gene data show CDR1 as SGHTA and CDR2 as FQGNSA. Trimming cost V 2 bases and J 6 bases; bases outside gene matches: 3. In DNA form, the CDR3 reads TGTGCCAGCAGCTTAAAGGGACTAGCGGGAGCCGAGCAGTACTTC. This codes for CASSLKGLAGAEQYF. Filled out from reference TRBV7-2 and TRBJ2-7, the complete variable domain reads GAGVSQSPSNKVTEKGKDVELRCDPISGHTALYWYRQSLGQGLEFLIYFQGNSAPDKSGLPSDRFSAERTGGSVSTLTIQRTQQEDSAVYLCASSLKGLAGAEQYFGPGTRLTVT.

This clonotype showed up many times. As DNA, the CDR3 is TGCAGTGCTGGATCGACTAGCGGGAGTACTGATACGCAGTATTTT. Protein product: CSAGSTSGSTDTQYF. V is TRBV20-1 and J is TRBJ2-3; 12 nucleotides align to TRBD2. V gave up 5 bases and J gave up 6 bases; unmatched junction bases: 9. Looked up from germline, CDR1 is DFQATT and CDR2 is SNEGSKA (reference sequence). The CDR3 runs 15 residues.